A selection of T cell receptor beta chains follows, all from one sample in a study of blood T cell repertoires in COVID-19. Data came from immunoSEQ multiplex PCR; TCRdb stores just in-frame clones and leaves some out. The sample records some 24,000 clones, approximately 89% being singletons. Sequences were obtained from peripheral blood. All receptors come from a human donor in a cohort sampled during active COVID-19. The CDR3 runs from the conserved cysteine through the conserved F or W. The D gene is left open where the match is weak. Clone sizes are given selectively: once, few, many, or a class where the clone is expanded.

CDR3 protein: CSASQAGGLPDTQYF; CDR3 DNA: TGCAGTGCTAGTCAAGCGGGAGGGTTACCAGATACGCAGTATTTT; D gene: TRBD2; CDR3 length: 15; J gene: TRBJ2-3; V gene: TRBV20-1; clone size: .
CDR3 protein: CASSSRQGVNEKLFF; CDR3 DNA: TGTGCCAGCTCATCGAGACAGGGGGTAAATGAAAAACTGTTTTTT; D gene: TRBD1; CDR3 length: 15; J gene: TRBJ1-4; V gene: TRBV18; clone size: .
CDR3 protein: CASSHTGENSPLHF; CDR3 DNA: TGTGCCAGCAGCCACACCGGGGAAAATTCACCCCTCCACTTT; D gene: .; CDR3 length: 14; J gene: TRBJ1-6; V gene: TRBV6-6; clone size: .
CDR3 protein: CASSRAQGGTGELFF; CDR3 DNA: TGTGCCAGCAGCCGGGCACAGGGGGGAACCGGGGAGCTGTTTTTT; D gene: TRBD1; CDR3 length: 15; J gene: TRBJ2-2; V gene: TRBV14; clone size: .
CDR3 protein: CASSSSGGYGTDTQYF; CDR3 DNA: TGTGCCAGCAGTTCGTCAGGGGGCTACGGGACAGATACGCAGTATTTT; D gene: TRBD1; CDR3 length: 16; J gene: TRBJ2-3; V gene: TRBV6-5; clone size: .
CDR3 protein: CASRLRGDYNSPLHF; CDR3 DNA: TGCGCCAGCAGACTGCGGGGTGACTATAATTCACCCCTCCACTTT; D gene: .; CDR3 length: 15; J gene: TRBJ1-6; V gene: TRBV5-1; clone size: .
CDR3 protein: CASSSKRNEQFF; CDR3 DNA: TGCGCCAGCAGCTCTAAGAGGAATGAGCAGTTCTTC; D gene: .; CDR3 length: 12; J gene: TRBJ2-1; V gene: TRBV5-1; clone size: .
CDR3 protein: CASSDAVIYNSGANVLTF; CDR3 DNA: TGTGCCAGCAGTGACGCAGTGATTTACAACTCTGGGGCCAACGTCCTGACTTTC; D gene: .; CDR3 length: 18; J gene: TRBJ2-6; V gene: TRBV2; clone size: .
CDR3 protein: CAWSEQGAEKLFF; CDR3 DNA: TGTGCCTGGAGTGAGCAGGGGGCGGAGAAACTGTTTTTT; D gene: TRBD1; CDR3 length: 13; J gene: TRBJ1-4; V gene: TRBV30; clone size: once
CDR3 protein: CASREQGQGSNSPLHF; CDR3 DNA: TGTGCCAGCAGGGAGCAGGGACAGGGTAGTAATTCACCCCTCCACTTT; D gene: TRBD1; CDR3 length: 16; J gene: TRBJ1-6; V gene: TRBV6-4; clone size: .
CDR3 protein: CASSKWAGENTEAFF; CDR3 DNA: TGTGCCAGCTCGAAATGGGCAGGGGAGAACACTGAAGCTTTCTTT; D gene: .; CDR3 length: 15; J gene: TRBJ1-1; V gene: TRBV6-6; clone size: .
CDR3 protein: CASSLTGSRETQYF; CDR3 DNA: TGTGCCAGCAGCTTAACAGGGTCCCGCGAGACCCAGTACTTC; D gene: .; CDR3 length: 14; J gene: TRBJ2-5; V gene: TRBV7-7; clone size: .
CDR3 protein: CASSLRTSGPTYNEQFF; CDR3 DNA: TGTGCCAGCAGCTTACGAACTAGCGGGCCTACCTACAATGAGCAGTTCTTC; D gene: TRBD2; CDR3 length: 17; J gene: TRBJ2-1; V gene: TRBV11-2; clone size: .
CDR3 protein: CASSLRGTLSEKLFF; CDR3 DNA: TGTGCCAGCAGCTTGAGGGGGACACTGAGTGAAAAACTGTTTTTT; D gene: .; CDR3 length: 15; J gene: TRBJ1-4; V gene: TRBV5-8; clone size: .
CDR3 protein: CASSPTRESSYNSPLHF; CDR3 DNA: TGTGCCAGCAGCCCTACAAGGGAGAGCTCCTATAATTCACCCCTCCACTTT; D gene: .; CDR3 length: 17; J gene: TRBJ1-6; V gene: TRBV5-6; clone size: once
CDR3 protein: CASSTGTGVDEQFF; CDR3 DNA: TGTGCCAGCAGTACCGGGACAGGGGTAGACGAGCAGTTCTTC; D gene: TRBD1; CDR3 length: 14; J gene: TRBJ2-1; V gene: TRBV3-1/TRBV3-2; clone size: .
CDR3 protein: CASRPTGGAYQPQHF; CDR3 DNA: TGTGCCAGCAGGCCAACAGGGGGCGCTTATCAGCCCCAGCATTTT; D gene: TRBD1; CDR3 length: 15; J gene: TRBJ1-5; V gene: TRBV7-8; clone size: .
CDR3 protein: CASSLSGGAGETQYF; CDR3 DNA: TGCGCCAGCAGCCTAAGCGGGGGGGCCGGAGAGACCCAGTACTTC; D gene: TRBD2; CDR3 length: 15; J gene: TRBJ2-5; V gene: TRBV4-1; clone size: .
CDR3 protein: CASSQVTSGIPGANVLTF; CDR3 DNA: TGTGCCAGCAGCCAAGTCACTAGCGGGATACCGGGGGCCAACGTCCTGACTTTC; D gene: TRBD2; CDR3 length: 18; J gene: TRBJ2-6; V gene: TRBV3-1/TRBV3-2; clone size: .
CDR3 protein: CASSPGTSGYEQYF; CDR3 DNA: TGCGCCAGCAGCCCAGGGACTAGCGGTTACGAGCAGTACTTC; D gene: TRBD2; CDR3 length: 14; J gene: TRBJ2-7; V gene: TRBV5-1; clone size: .
CDR3 protein: CASSLVQGSGEQFF; CDR3 DNA: TGTGCCAGCAGTTTGGTCCAGGGGTCCGGTGAGCAGTTCTTC; D gene: .; CDR3 length: 14; J gene: TRBJ2-1; V gene: TRBV27; clone size: few
CDR3 protein: CASSYSTGGEETQYF; CDR3 DNA: TGTGCCAGCAGTTACTCAACAGGGGGGGAAGAGACCCAGTACTTC; D gene: .; CDR3 length: 15; J gene: TRBJ2-5; V gene: TRBV6-5; clone size: .
CDR3 protein: CASSLRQPGDTIYF; CDR3 DNA: TGTGCCAGCAGCTTAAGACAGCCGGGAGACACCATATATTTT; D gene: .; CDR3 length: 14; J gene: TRBJ1-3; V gene: TRBV7-9; clone size: .
CDR3 protein: CASSVARGMNTEAFF; CDR3 DNA: TGTGCCAGCAGCGTAGCTAGGGGCATGAACACTGAAGCTTTCTTT; D gene: .; CDR3 length: 15; J gene: TRBJ1-1; V gene: TRBV9; clone size: once
CDR3 protein: CASSTRTGANYYGYTF; CDR3 DNA: TGTGCCAGTAGTACTAGGACAGGGGCAAACTACTATGGCTACACCTTC; D gene: TRBD1; CDR3 length: 16; J gene: TRBJ1-2; V gene: TRBV19; clone size: .
CDR3 protein: CASSPIEFRQASGANVLTF; CDR3 DNA: TGTGCCAGCTCACCAATCGAATTTCGACAGGCCTCTGGGGCCAACGTCCTGACTTTC; D gene: .; CDR3 length: 19; J gene: TRBJ2-6; V gene: TRBV18; clone size: .
CDR3 protein: CASSLLPDQPQHF; CDR3 DNA: TGTGCCAGCAGCTTGCTGCCGGATCAGCCCCAGCATTTT; D gene: .; CDR3 length: 13; J gene: TRBJ1-5; V gene: TRBV7-2; clone size: .
CDR3 protein: CASSQTPRGSPHYGYTF; CDR3 DNA: TGTGCCAGCAGTCAGACCCCTCGGGGAAGCCCTCACTATGGCTACACCTTC; D gene: .; CDR3 length: 17; J gene: TRBJ1-2; V gene: TRBV6-6; clone size: .
CDR3 protein: CAISESIPGTGTSGATDTQYF; CDR3 DNA: TGTGCCATCAGTGAGTCCATCCCGGGGACAGGGACTAGCGGTGCCACAGATACGCAGTATTTT; D gene: TRBD2; CDR3 length: 21; J gene: TRBJ2-3; V gene: TRBV10-3; clone size: .
CDR3 protein: CASSGSGGVNEQFF; CDR3 DNA: TGCGCCAGCAGCGGTAGCGGGGGGGTGAATGAGCAGTTCTTC; D gene: TRBD2; CDR3 length: 14; J gene: TRBJ2-1; V gene: TRBV5-1; clone size: .
CDR3 protein: CASSPQTDGSPLHF; CDR3 DNA: TGTGCCAGCTCACCACAGACAGATGGATCACCCCTCCACTTT; D gene: .; CDR3 length: 14; J gene: TRBJ1-6; V gene: TRBV18; clone size: .
CDR3 protein: CASSYRGKNYGYTF; CDR3 DNA: TGTGCCAGCAGTTACCGGGGAAAAAACTATGGCTACACCTTC; D gene: .; CDR3 length: 14; J gene: TRBJ1-2; V gene: TRBV6-5; clone size: few
CDR3 protein: CASSLGLAGTETQYF; CDR3 DNA: TGTGCCAGCAGCTTGGGACTAGCGGGGACAGAGACCCAGTACTTC; D gene: TRBD2; CDR3 length: 15; J gene: TRBJ2-5; V gene: TRBV5-6; clone size: .
CDR3 protein: CASRAGGDTQYF; CDR3 DNA: TGTGCCAGCCGGGCGGGGGGGGATACGCAGTATTTT; D gene: TRBD2; CDR3 length: 12; J gene: TRBJ2-3; V gene: TRBV6-5; clone size: .
CDR3 protein: CASSQVPVNRGNEKLFF; CDR3 DNA: TGCGCCAGCAGCCAAGTTCCCGTGAACAGGGGTAATGAAAAACTGTTTTTT; D gene: TRBD1; CDR3 length: 17; J gene: TRBJ1-4; V gene: TRBV4-1; clone size: .
CDR3 protein: CASSLVARETYEQYF; CDR3 DNA: TGTGCCAGCAGCTTAGTGGCGCGGGAGACCTACGAGCAGTACTTC; D gene: TRBD2; CDR3 length: 15; J gene: TRBJ2-7; V gene: TRBV7-2; clone size: .
CDR3 protein: CASSFTGQYGYTF; CDR3 DNA: TGTGCCAGCAGTTTCACGGGACAGTATGGCTACACCTTC; D gene: TRBD1; CDR3 length: 13; J gene: TRBJ1-2; V gene: TRBV6-5; clone size: .
CDR3 protein: CATSDPGGTAGTDTQYF; CDR3 DNA: TGTGCCACCAGTGACCCAGGGGGGACAGCAGGCACAGATACGCAGTATTTT; D gene: .; CDR3 length: 17; J gene: TRBJ2-3; V gene: TRBV24-1; clone size: .
CDR3 protein: CAARDSNYGYTF; CDR3 DNA: TGTGCCGCCCGGGACTCTAACTATGGCTACACCTTC; D gene: .; CDR3 length: 12; J gene: TRBJ1-2; V gene: TRBV12-3/TRBV12-4; clone size: once
CDR3 protein: CASTVQGLLGNTIYF; CDR3 DNA: TGTGCCAGTACCGTCCAGGGACTGCTAGGAAACACCATATATTTT; D gene: .; CDR3 length: 15; J gene: TRBJ1-3; V gene: TRBV19; clone size: .
CDR3 protein: CAWSVSGGSHTQYF; CDR3 DNA: TGTGCCTGGAGTGTAAGTGGCGGGAGTCATACGCAGTATTTT; D gene: TRBD2; CDR3 length: 14; J gene: TRBJ2-3; V gene: TRBV30; clone size: .
CDR3 protein: CAWSRAGQREAFF; CDR3 DNA: TGTGCCTGGAGTAGGGCGGGGCAGAGGGAAGCTTTCTTT; D gene: .; CDR3 length: 13; J gene: TRBJ1-1; V gene: TRBV30; clone size: .
CDR3 protein: CASSSSGEQFF; CDR3 DNA: TGTGCCAGTAGTTCTAGCGGTGAGCAGTTCTTC; D gene: TRBD2; CDR3 length: 11; J gene: TRBJ2-1; V gene: TRBV19; clone size: .
CDR3 protein: CASSPLTSGGAIETQYF; CDR3 DNA: TGTGCCAGCAGCCCCTTGACGAGCGGGGGGGCTATAGAGACCCAGTACTTC; D gene: TRBD2; CDR3 length: 17; J gene: TRBJ2-5; V gene: TRBV7-7; clone size: once
CDR3 protein: CASSQGQGYSEAFF; CDR3 DNA: TGCGCCAGCAGCCAAGGACAGGGTTATAGTGAAGCTTTCTTT; D gene: TRBD1; CDR3 length: 14; J gene: TRBJ1-1; V gene: TRBV4-1; clone size: .
CDR3 protein: CASSLTSYGTDTQYF; CDR3 DNA: TGTGCCAGCAGTTTGACTAGTTACGGTACAGATACGCAGTATTTT; D gene: .; CDR3 length: 15; J gene: TRBJ2-3; V gene: TRBV27; clone size: .
CDR3 protein: CAWGDGGEQYF; CDR3 DNA: TGTGCCTGGGGGGACGGAGGAGAGCAGTACTTC; D gene: .; CDR3 length: 11; J gene: TRBJ2-7; V gene: TRBV30; clone size: .
CDR3 protein: CASSREPGQGINTF; CDR3 DNA: TGTGCCAGTAGTAGAGAACCGGGACAGGGGATAAACACCTTC; D gene: TRBD1; CDR3 length: 14; J gene: TRBJ1-2; V gene: TRBV19; clone size: .
CDR3 protein: CASRGTTYNEQFF; CDR3 DNA: TGTGCCAGCAGAGGGACTACCTACAATGAGCAGTTCTTC; D gene: TRBD2; CDR3 length: 13; J gene: TRBJ2-1; V gene: TRBV27; clone size: .
CDR3 protein: CASSLAGGADTQYF; CDR3 DNA: TGCGCCAGCAGCTTGGCCGGGGGAGCAGATACGCAGTATTTT; D gene: .; CDR3 length: 14; J gene: TRBJ2-3; V gene: TRBV5-1; clone size: .
CDR3 protein: CASSLTGRQGSGNTIYF; CDR3 DNA: TGTGCCAGCAGCTTAACGGGAAGACAGGGCTCTGGAAACACCATATATTTT; D gene: TRBD1; CDR3 length: 17; J gene: TRBJ1-3; V gene: TRBV7-9; clone size: once
CDR3 protein: CASRPPVGSGFQETQYF; CDR3 DNA: TGTGCCAGCAGACCCCCTGTGGGTAGCGGGTTCCAAGAGACCCAGTACTTC; D gene: TRBD2; CDR3 length: 17; J gene: TRBJ2-5; V gene: TRBV27; clone size: .